A single sample is the source of the 21 T cell receptor beta chains below, sequenced in a study of T cell changes during pregnancy in multiple sclerosis (dated by TCRdb to 2018 to 2020). Libraries came from the immunoSEQ multiplex PCR assay. Held by TCRdb, this immuneACCESS table contains in-frame sequences only and omits some clones. Under half of the omission traces to an unresolved V gene where checked; the cause of the rest is unknown. The sample table holds under 50,000 clones, of which approximately 95% were seen once. Almost 6% of the sample is in the top ten clones. The source material was CD8+ T cells from peripheral blood mononuclear cells, sampled in the first trimester of pregnancy. Every receptor here comes from a female donor with multiple sclerosis, enrolled in a pregnancy study.

The chain combines TRBV15 with TRBJ2-1; TRBD2 matches 7 bases. This CDR3 has 16 amino acids. After removal of 3 bases from V and 7 bases from J, the junction contained 12 bases not matched to a gene. The germline V gene has CDR1 LNHNV and CDR2 YYDKDF (reference sequence). CDR3 in amino acids: CATSSAVINSGNEQFF. Here the CDR3 DNA reads TGTGCCACCAGCAGCGCTGTAATTAATAGCGGGAATGAGCAGTTCTTC.

The CDR3 coding sequence is TGTGCCACCAGCAGGAACTTAGCGGGAGGGCCATTTGAGCAGTTCTTC. This gives the protein CATSRNLAGGPFEQFF. J is TRBJ2-1 and V is TRBV15; 11 positions agree with TRBD2. Germline trimming cut 3 bases from V and 9 bases from J; bases unmatched to any gene: 10. The CDR3 loop spans 16 amino acids. Looked up from germline, CDR1 is LNHNV and CDR2 is YYDKDF (reference sequence).

The chain joins TRBV5-1 to TRBJ2-1; a weak D match, TRBD1 (6 bases). The CDR3 sequence is 15 residues long. Germline assignment: CDR1 SGHRS and CDR2 YFSETQ. Between the trimmed V and J ends, which lost 4 bases and 6 bases, there was a span of 17 bases. Here the CDR3 reads CASSTWTDAGNEQFF. The CDR3 nucleotides read TGCGCCAGCAGCACCTGGACAGACGCTGGCAATGAGCAGTTCTTC.

This rearrangement joins TRBV9 to TRBJ2-1; 13 bases align to TRBD2. This CDR3 is 18 amino acids long. Germline CDR1 SGDLS, CDR2 YYNGEE. V trimming: 3 bases; J trimming: 0 bases; junction bases outside the gene matches: 6. This CDR3 reads CASSGSRTSGSSYNEQFF. As DNA, the CDR3 is TGTGCCAGCAGCGGAAGTAGGACTAGCGGGAGCTCCTACAATGAGCAGTTCTTC. Variable domain in full (rest from reference TRBV9 and TRBJ2-1): DSGVTQTPKHLITATGQRVTLRCSPRSGDLSVYWYQQSLDQGLQFLIQYYNGEERAKGNILERFSAQQFPDLHSELNLSSLELGDSALYFCASSGSRTSGSSYNEQFFGPGTRLTVL.

This chain uses TRBV6-4 with TRBJ2-3, with TRBD2 as a possible D gene (6 bases). CDR1 is MRHNA, CDR2 SNTAGT, per germline. The CDR3 loop spans 14 amino acids. Trimming shortened V by 6 bases and J by 0 bases, and 10 bases separated the two germline ends. The DNA of the CDR3 is TGTGCCAGCAGGGCCGGGGGTAGCACAGATACGCAGTATTTT. Amino acids: CASRAGGSTDTQYF.

The V gene is TRBV11-2, the J gene TRBJ2-3, with D possibly TRBD2 on 5 matching bases. This CDR3 spans 17 amino acids. Trimming removed 5 bases from V and 0 bases from J, with 18 bases in between. CDR1 SGHAT and CDR2 FQNNGV come from the germline V gene. DNA of the CDR3: TGTGCCAGCAGCCCGAAGCCGGCGGGTGCTAGCACAGATACGCAGTATTTT. As protein: CASSPKPAGASTDTQYF.

In this sample, this clone turned up once. The chain couples TRBV27 to TRBJ2-7; 9 bases are shared with TRBD2. The CDR3 extends over 14 amino acids. The V gene's germline CDR1 is MNHEY and CDR2 SMNVEV (reference sequence). After removal of 9 bases from V and 0 bases from J, the junction contained 6 bases not matched to a gene. The CDR3 loop reads CASRAGGGSYEQYF. The CDR3 DNA sequence: TGTGCCAGTAGAGCGGGAGGAGGCTCCTACGAGCAGTACTTC.

The chain is built from TRBV27 and TRBJ2-7; 7 nucleotides align to TRBD2. The CDR3 has 14 amino acids. The germline V gene has CDR1 MNHEY and CDR2 SMNVEV (reference sequence). V shed 3 bases, J shed 3 bases, and the junction held 5 bases outside the gene matches. The chain's CDR3 is CASSLEGGDYEQYF. The CDR3, as DNA: TGTGCCAGCAGTTTGGAGGGAGGGGACTACGAGCAGTACTTC.

The rearrangement joins TRBV10-3 to TRBJ2-1; TRBD1 matches at 7 bases. J was trimmed by 0 bases and V by 3 bases; bases with no gene match: 11. The germline gives CDR1 ENHRY, CDR2 SYGVKD. The CDR3 totals 18 residues. The CDR3 protein is CAISDVTGASSSYNEQFF. CDR3 DNA sequence: TGTGCCATCAGTGATGTCACAGGGGCTTCTAGCTCCTACAATGAGCAGTTCTTC.

In this sample, this clone turned up once. This chain joins TRBV27 and TRBJ2-7, with 7 bases fitting TRBD2. V was pared by 5 bases and J by 3 bases, with 7 bases of the junction left unmatched. The germline V gene has CDR1 MNHEY and CDR2 SMNVEV (reference sequence). CDR3 length: 14 residues. The CDR3 loop is CASSPSGEGYEQYF. The CDR3 DNA is TGTGCCAGCAGTCCCTCGGGGGAGGGCTACGAGCAGTACTTC.

The rearrangement uses TRBV6-1 and TRBJ2-7; 8 bases are shared with TRBD1. V lost 1 base to trimming and J lost 0 bases; unmatched junction nucleotides: 2. There are 15 residues in the CDR3. Germline CDR1 is MNHNS and CDR2 is SASEGT. The CDR3 sequence: CASSEGDRSSYEQYF. CDR3 sequence (DNA): TGTGCCAGCAGTGAAGGGGACAGGAGCTCCTACGAGCAGTACTTC.

The chain links TRBV4-1 to TRBJ1-3; D possibly corresponds to TRBD1 (5 bases). Trimming pared 1 base from V and 9 bases from J, leaving 19 bases between. Germline CDR1 reads MGHRA; CDR2 reads YSYEKL. The CDR3 has 16 residues. The CDR3 reads CASSQAGGTAGGTIYF. For the CDR3, the DNA is TGCGCCAGCAGCCAAGCCGGCGGGACCGCTGGGGGCACCATATATTTT.

Here the CDR3 reads CASSLEGGAEQYF. As DNA, the CDR3 is TGTGCCAGCAGCTTAGAGGGAGGGGCCGAGCAGTACTTC. The chain has TRBV7-7 and TRBJ2-5, with TRBD2 matching over 7 bases. TRBJ2-7 matches the DNA end more closely, so the J call is doubtful. This CDR3 contains 13 residues. Germline V gene sequence: CDR1 SSHAT, CDR2 FNYEAQ (reference sequence).

In this sample, this clone turned up once. The V gene is TRBV18, the J gene TRBJ2-7, with D uncertain. Between the trimmed V and J ends, which lost 3 bases and 5 bases, there was a span of 11 bases. The CDR3 totals 13 residues. Germline V gene data show CDR1 as KGHSH and CDR2 as LQKENI. The CDR3 region is CASSPNRLDEQYF. The CDR3 DNA is TGTGCCAGCTCACCGAATAGACTCGACGAGCAGTACTTC.

V is TRBV7-8 and J is TRBJ2-1; 9 bases line up with TRBD1. This CDR3 is 15 amino acids long. The V gene's germline CDR1 is SGHVS and CDR2 FQNEAQ. After removal of 5 bases from V and 8 bases from J, the junction contained 10 bases not matched to a gene. CDR3 bases: TGTGCCAGCAGCGACGAACAGGGGGCGCAGGATGAGCAGTTCTTC. It translates to CASSDEQGAQDEQFF.

This chain links TRBV4-1 with TRBJ1-1, with 7 positions matching TRBD1. CDR1 MGHRA and CDR2 YSYEKL come from the germline V gene. J lost 5 bases, V lost 0 bases, and 12 bases had no gene match. CDR3 length equals 17 residues. The CDR3 loop reads CASSQDKQGLRGTEAFF. In nucleotides, the CDR3 is TGCGCCAGCAGCCAAGATAAACAGGGGTTACGGGGGACTGAAGCTTTCTTT.

The V gene is TRBV5-4, the J gene TRBJ2-7; TRBD2 aligns across 11 bases. V trimming: 0 bases; J trimming: 4 bases; junction bases outside the gene matches: 6. CDR3 size: 16 residues. CDR1 is SGHNT, CDR2 YYREEE, per germline (reference sequence). In nucleotides, the CDR3 is TGTGCCAGCAGCTTGGACGGAACTAGCGGGAGTTACGAGCAGTACTTC. Translating gives CASSLDGTSGSYEQYF.

The chain couples TRBV9 to TRBJ1-3; unclear D gene. V dropped 3 bases and J dropped 1 base, with 8 bases sitting between them. CDR3 length: 14 residues. The V gene's germline CDR1 is SGDLS and CDR2 YYNGEE. The CDR3 DNA is TGTGCCAGCAGCGCGGGTTCTTCTGGAAACACCATATATTTT. Protein sequence: CASSAGSSGNTIYF.

V and J are TRBV4-1 and TRBJ1-1, with 7 bases that match TRBD1. CDR1 and CDR2 (germline): MGHRA, YSYEKL. The CDR3 covers 17 residues. Losses at the gene ends were 0 bases for V and 1 base for J; bases not matched to a gene: 8. The CDR3: CASSQDWATGTNTEAFF. In nucleotides, the CDR3 is TGCGCCAGCAGCCAAGATTGGGCGACAGGGACGAACACTGAAGCTTTCTTT.

The chain joins TRBV12-5 to TRBJ1-2; D is ambiguous. V dropped 2 bases and J dropped 8 bases, with 18 bases sitting between them. The CDR3 sequence is 15 residues long. Germline lookup yields CDR1 LGHNT and CDR2 FRNRAP. The CDR3 DNA is TGTGCTAGTGGTTTGCAACTAACTCCTCCTAAGGGCTACACCTTC. It encodes CASGLQLTPPKGYTF.

The CDR3 is CASSFGPGLETDTQYF. For the CDR3, the DNA is TGTGCCAGCAGCTTTGGACCGGGACTAGAGACAGATACGCAGTATTTT. The chain links TRBV5-4 to TRBJ2-3; 8 bases fit TRBD2. The germline gives CDR1 SGHNT, CDR2 YYREEE (reference sequence). V gave up 2 bases and J gave up 3 bases; unmatched junction bases: 8. The CDR3 has 16 amino acids.